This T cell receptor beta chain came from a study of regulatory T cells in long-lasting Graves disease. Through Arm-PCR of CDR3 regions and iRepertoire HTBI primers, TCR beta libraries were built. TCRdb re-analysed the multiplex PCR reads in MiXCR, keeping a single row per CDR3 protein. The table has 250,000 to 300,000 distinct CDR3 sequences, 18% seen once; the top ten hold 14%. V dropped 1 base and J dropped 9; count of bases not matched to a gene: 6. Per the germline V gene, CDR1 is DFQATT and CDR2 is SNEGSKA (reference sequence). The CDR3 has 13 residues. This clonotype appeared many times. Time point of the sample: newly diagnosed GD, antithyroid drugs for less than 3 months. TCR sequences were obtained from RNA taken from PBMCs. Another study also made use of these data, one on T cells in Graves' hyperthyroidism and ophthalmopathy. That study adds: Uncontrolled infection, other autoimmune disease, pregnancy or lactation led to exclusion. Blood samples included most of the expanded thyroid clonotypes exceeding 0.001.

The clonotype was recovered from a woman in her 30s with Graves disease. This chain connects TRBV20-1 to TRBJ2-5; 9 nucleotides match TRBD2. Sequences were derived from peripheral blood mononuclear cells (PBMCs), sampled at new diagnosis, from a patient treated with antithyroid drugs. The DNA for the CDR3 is TGCAGTGCTAGAGGGGCGGGGGGGGAGCCCCAGTACTTC. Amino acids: CSARGAGGEPQYF.